This T cell receptor beta chain was identified during a study of blood T cell repertoires in COVID-19. Which cohort a participant joined came from the clinical history participants gave. Germline V gene data show CDR1 as MNHEY and CDR2 as SMNVEV (reference sequence). V dropped 4 bases and J dropped 0; count of bases not matched to a gene: 6. The CDR3 length is 15 residues. Produced via immunoSEQ multiplex PCR; TCRdb's table is partial and in-frame only. The data hold 230,000 or so clones, with around nine tenths observed a single time. This clonotype was sampled from a woman aged 45-65 years with acute COVID-19. J is TRBJ2-7 and V is TRBV27, with 7 bases aligning to TRBD1. The sequenced material came from PBMCs or T cells enriched from blood (not recorded which). CDR3 amino acids: CASSSGTDSSYEQYF. The CDR3 DNA sequence: TGTGCCAGCAGTTCCGGGACAGATAGCTCCTACGAGCAGTACTTC.